The TCR beta chain described here comes from a study of T-cell reconstitution after alpha-beta-depleted transplantation in children listed by TCRdb under 2016. In the study overall: Using TCR repertoire profiling, the study followed T-cell immune reconstitution in a quantitative way in children after TCRalphabeta/CD19-depleted allogeneic hematopoietic cell transplantation.

Taken with the paper, the label for treatment or condition translates to: allogeneic hematopoietic cell transplantation with graft depleted of TCRalphabeta T cells and CD19 B cells. The transplant recipients were children given TCRalphabeta/CD19-depleted allogeneic hematopoietic cell grafts. Trimming costs V 0 bases and J 8 bases, and their ends lie 18 bases apart. The germline V gene specifies SGDLS as CDR1 and YYNGEE as CDR2. The CDR3, cysteine through phenylalanine, is 16 amino acids long. Only the CDR3 DNA is retained, 48 bases long and in frame from the first base. What the work shows at the level of the full study, not this receptor alone: Apparently early alphabetaT-cell count recovery about two months after transplant reportedly relied on only several hundred rapidly expanded clones derived from non-depleted graft cells. The frequencies of hyperexpanded clones fell over the following months, and after one year, T-cell counts and TCRbeta diversity were mostly attributed to newly produced T cells. In some patients, the high TCRbeta diversity seen at day 60 was put down to recipient T cells and intrathymic progenitors that had survived conditioning.

The library was made by PCR. Instrument on record: Illumina HiSeq 2500. Molecular barcoding was employed in the preparation of TCR libraries, with unique molecular identifiers being used to normalize TCRbeta repertoire quantification. TCRdb handled the public reads itself, with Q25 trimming in fastp and clone calling in MiXCR, and kept productive beta chains. Identical CDR3 proteins give one entry, which carries the most common genes and DNA. The sample table shows 500,000 to 650,000 distinct CDR3 sequences, and over 10% are seen once. In total, the top ten clones hold around 2.2% of the sample. About this clonotype: The specificity of this receptor is unknown. The record has no base qualities; no much larger clone is one base away.

The source of this sequence is a male patient between 5 and 17 years old who had a stem cell transplant for acute myeloid leukemia, so the T cells may come from the graft donor. Sample: PBMCs, mostly from graft donor cells, taken 360 days after TCRalphabeta/CD19-depleted stem cell transplant. This chain joins TRBV9 to TRBJ2-1; tentative D gene TRBD1, with 5 bases matching. The DNA is as follows: TGTGCCAGCAGCGTAGAGGGCGGACACCCTCTGGATGAGCAGTTCTTC. The resulting protein is CASSVEGGHPLDEQFF.